Described below is a single T cell receptor beta chain sequence and its context. V lost 6 bases and J 1 base, leaving 15 bases between the germline ends. Germline assignment: CDR1 SQVTM and CDR2 ANQGSEA. This CDR3 region has 14 residues. Profiling relied on immunoSEQ multiplex PCR, and the TCRdb table lists in-frame clones only, not all of them. Of approximately 150,000 clones listed, more than 80% are singletons. The entry originates in a study of blood T cell repertoires in COVID-19. This sequence joins TRBV29-1 and TRBJ1-1, with D unclear. This receptor was identified in a man in his late teens or twenties with COVID-19, enrolled during active disease. The sample taken for sequencing was peripheral blood. CDR3 in DNA: TGCAGCGTAGTTGGGCTATTCGGGAACACTGAAGCTTTCTTT. Residues: CSVVGLFGNTEAFF. Variable domain in full (rest from reference TRBV29-1 and TRBJ1-1): SAVISQKPSRDICQRGTSLTIQCQVDSQVTMMFWYRQQPGQSLTLIATANQGSEATYESGFVIDKFPISRPNLTFSTLTVSNMSPEDSSIYLCSVVGLFGNTEAFFGQGTRLTVV.